Following are 19 T cell receptor beta chains from one sample sequenced in a study of shared clonotypes between healthy human individuals. TCRdb keeps only in-frame clones here, not all; method: immunoSEQ multiplex PCR. The repertoire has over a million clones, over 95% of them found once; the top ten carry approximately 1%. The specimen sequenced was naive CD4+ T cells sorted from blood. Subset indicated: CD45RA+ positively selected. Every receptor here comes from a man younger than 45 in good health.

This chain joins TRBV4-1 and TRBJ2-7; the match to TRBD1 covers 7 bases. CDR3 length: 14 amino acids. The germline V gene encodes CDR1 MGHRA and CDR2 YSYEKL. Trimming cost V 5 bases and J 7 bases; bases outside gene matches: 11. This CDR3 reads CASSSGQVWGEQYF. In DNA, the CDR3 is TGCGCCAGCAGCTCCGGACAGGTCTGGGGTGAGCAGTACTTC.

The chain joins TRBV5-1 to TRBJ2-7; unclear D gene. CDR1 and CDR2 (germline): SGHRS, YFSETQ. The CDR3 is made up of 13 amino acids. The V gene lost 1 base and the J gene lost 8 bases, with 13 bases spanning the gap. The CDR3 region is CASSLIASTQQYF. The CDR3 DNA sequence: TGCGCCAGCAGCTTGATTGCGAGCACCCAGCAGTACTTC.

V is TRBV30 and J is TRBJ2-3; TRBD2 agrees at 9 bases. After removal of 0 bases from V and 0 bases from J, the junction contained 10 bases not matched to a gene. CDR1 and CDR2 from the germline V gene are GTSNPN and SVGIG (reference sequence). The CDR3 runs to 18 residues. The CDR3 region is CAWSVGWREGLSTDTQYF. Here the CDR3 DNA reads TGTGCCTGGAGTGTAGGCTGGCGGGAGGGCCTAAGCACAGATACGCAGTATTTT.

V gene TRBV4-3 combines with J gene TRBJ1-5; tentatively, D is TRBD1 (5 bases). The CDR3 is made up of 16 amino acids. Looked up from germline, CDR1 is LGHNA and CDR2 is YSLEER. V was cut by 0 bases and J by 1 base, with 10 bases left in between. CDR3 bases: TGCGCCAGCAGCCAAGATCCATACAGGAGCAATCAGCCCCAGCATTTT. Its translation: CASSQDPYRSNQPQHF.

This clone was seen a few times. V and J are TRBV28 and TRBJ2-2; no definite D call. The CDR3 spans 13 residues. Germline CDR1 MDHEN, CDR2 SYDVKM. With 2 bases removed from V and 7 bases from J, the gap between germline ends came to 8 bases. The CDR3 DNA reads TGTGCCAGCAGTTTACCGGTCAGCGGGGAGCTGTTTTTT. Translation: CASSLPVSGELFF.

This chain joins TRBV28 and TRBJ2-2, with a possible D match to TRBD1 (6 bases). Germline lookup yields CDR1 MDHEN and CDR2 SYDVKM. This CDR3 is built from 17 residues. V was cut by 0 bases and J by 2 bases, with 13 bases left in between. CDR3 sequence (DNA): TGTGCCAGCAGTTTATGGTCCAGGGGCCCTAACACCGGGGAGCTGTTTTTT. It translates to CASSLWSRGPNTGELFF.

The CDR3 DNA reads TGTGCCATCAGTGAAAGACAGCCAGGACGCCAAGAGACCCAGTACTTC. This sequence encodes CAISERQPGRQETQYF. This chain links TRBV10-3 with TRBJ2-5, with D possibly TRBD1 on 5 matching bases. The V gene's germline CDR1 is ENHRY and CDR2 SYGVKD. Trimming left V 3 bases short and J 1 base short, with 15 bases between. The CDR3 sequence is 16 residues long.

The chain has TRBV28 and TRBJ1-1; TRBD1 is a possible D gene (6 bases). Germline CDR1 reads MDHEN; CDR2 reads SYDVKM. V was trimmed by 3 bases and J by 0 bases, leaving 17 bases between them. The CDR3 is 17 amino acids. The CDR3 DNA sequence: TGTGCCAGCAGTTTCGGCAGGGGCCCGAATTTGAACACTGAAGCTTTCTTT. Translation: CASSFGRGPNLNTEAFF.

The V call is TRBV28, the J call TRBJ1-2; TRBD1 matches at 11 bases. J was trimmed by 6 bases and V by 6 bases; bases with no gene match: 3. Germline V gene lookup returns CDR1 MDHEN and CDR2 SYDVKM. The CDR3 has 13 residues. The CDR3 sequence is CASRGQGAHGYTF. For the CDR3, the DNA is TGTGCCAGCAGAGGACAGGGGGCGCATGGCTACACCTTC.

V gene TRBV10-3 combines with J gene TRBJ2-7; D might be TRBD2 (7 bases). Trimming took 8 bases from V and 4 from J, leaving 18 bases between them. This CDR3 spans 14 amino acids. Germline V CDR1 and CDR2: ENHRY, SYGVKD. The CDR3 coding sequence is TGTGCCATCGATTTAGGGGGGGCCGGGTACGAGCAGTACTTC. This codes for CAIDLGGAGYEQYF.

This clone appeared a few times. The chain employs TRBV6-5 and TRBJ1-2, with TRBD1 matching over 7 bases. Germline assignment: CDR1 MNHEY and CDR2 SVGAGI. This CDR3 has 13 amino acids. The junction had 5 bases not matched to a gene; V was cut back by 6 bases and J by 4 bases. The CDR3: CASRGGQAYGYTF. The CDR3, as DNA: TGTGCCAGCAGGGGAGGACAGGCCTATGGCTACACCTTC.

V usage is TRBV7-2 and J usage is TRBJ2-2; TRBD2 aligns across 13 bases. CDR1 and CDR2 (germline): SGHTA, FQGNSA. This CDR3 contains 18 residues. Trimming removed 3 bases from V and 5 bases from J; junction bases left unmatched: 9. For the CDR3, the DNA is TGTGCCAGCAGCTTTAACGGGGTACTAGCGGGAGGGACCGGGGAGCTGTTTTTT. This encodes CASSFNGVLAGGTGELFF. The complete variable domain, with remaining parts taken from reference TRBV7-2 and TRBJ2-2, reads GAGVSQSPSNKVTEKGKDVELRCDPISGHTALYWYRQSLGQGLEFLIYFQGNSAPDKSGLPSDRFSAERTGGSVSTLTIQRTQQEDSAVYLCASSFNGVLAGGTGELFFGEGSRLTVL.

Notes on this clone: Distinct nucleotide sequences in the sample also encode this CDR3. This sequence joins TRBV5-1 and TRBJ2-5, with 10 bases matching TRBD2. V gave up 0 bases and J gave up 2 bases; unmatched junction bases: 4. The CDR3 totals 16 residues. In germline, CDR1 is SGHRS, CDR2 YFSETQ. The CDR3 sequence: CASSLGVAGGQETQYF. The CDR3 DNA reads as TGCGCCAGCAGCTTGGGGGTAGCGGGAGGACAAGAGACCCAGTACTTC.

This chain uses TRBV18 with TRBJ1-5; D call uncertain. This CDR3 comprises 17 residues. The V end lost 3 bases, the J end lost 0 bases, and 15 bases lay between the germline ends. Germline V gives CDR1 KGHSH, CDR2 LQKENI. CDR3 nucleotides: TGTGCCAGCTCACCCATCCAGGTGGGGTATAGCAATCAGCCCCAGCATTTT. Amino acids: CASSPIQVGYSNQPQHF.

V gene TRBV7-2 combines with J gene TRBJ2-3; D remains ambiguous. Germline values: CDR1 SGHTA, CDR2 FQGNSA. The V end was cut by 2 bases, the J end by 0 bases, with 9 bases between. The CDR3 runs 15 residues. CDR3 protein: CASSLIPGSTDTQYF. In nucleotides, the CDR3 is TGTGCCAGCAGCTTAATCCCCGGGAGCACAGATACGCAGTATTTT.

This rearrangement joins TRBV5-4 to TRBJ2-7; TRBD1 or TRBD2 may be the D gene (5 bases each). The CDR3 is 14 amino acids. The germline V and J ends were trimmed by 5 bases and 6 bases, with 18 bases remaining between them. Germline V gives CDR1 SGHNT, CDR2 YYREEE (reference sequence). CDR3 DNA sequence: TGTGCCAGCAGAGAATTGGGGGTTCCTGGCGAGCAGTACTTC. The encoded protein is CASRELGVPGEQYF.

The V and J genes are TRBV29-1 and TRBJ1-1; TRBD1 matches 9 bases. Unmatched junction bases numbered 8, after V lost 6 bases and J lost 6 bases. Germline CDR1 and CDR2: SQVTM and ANQGSEA. CDR3 size: 13 residues. CDR3 protein: CSVMGQGVSEAFF. The DNA for the CDR3 is TGCAGCGTGATGGGACAGGGTGTCTCTGAAGCTTTCTTT. The variable domain in full, with the rest retrieved from reference TRBV29-1 and TRBJ1-1, is SAVISQKPSRDICQRGTSLTIQCQVDSQVTMMFWYRQQPGQSLTLIATANQGSEATYESGFVIDKFPISRPNLTFSTLTVSNMSPEDSSIYLCSVMGQGVSEAFFGQGTRLTVV.

Concerning this clone: Different DNA sequences within this sample yield the same CDR3. The chain's CDR3 is CASSSGQYNEQFF. CDR3 bases: TGCGCCAGCAGCTCGGGACAGTACAATGAGCAGTTCTTC. The chain carries TRBV5-1 and TRBJ2-1, with 7 bases fitting TRBD1. V lost 3 bases to trimming and J lost 4 bases; unmatched junction nucleotides: 1. The germline gives CDR1 SGHRS, CDR2 YFSETQ. This CDR3 contains 13 residues. The complete variable domain, with remaining parts taken from reference TRBV5-1 and TRBJ2-1, reads KAGVTQTPRYLIKTRGQQVTLSCSPISGHRSVSWYQQTPGQGLQFLFEYFSETQRNKGNFPGRFSGRQFSNSRSEMNVSTLELGDSALYLCASSSGQYNEQFFGPGTRLTVL.

The chain links TRBV5-1 to TRBJ1-5, with D perhaps TRBD1 (6 bases). V was shortened by 0 bases and J by 5 bases, with 9 bases between the two germline ends. Germline CDR1 is SGHRS and CDR2 is YFSETQ. This CDR3 has 14 residues. The CDR3 DNA reads TGCGCCAGCAGCTTGGTGGGGGCAGATCAGCCCCAGCATTTT. Translated: CASSLVGADQPQHF.